This is a list of T cell receptor beta chains from one sample in a study of tumor and adjacent non-tumor tissue in lung cancer. From the multiplex PCR reads, TCRdb called clonotypes with MiXCR, one entry per CDR3 protein. The sample yields 90,000 to 100,000 distinct CDR3 sequences, 75% to 90% seen once. Sequenced: distant non-tumor lung tissue. Source of these receptors: a man aged 60 to 69 with small cell lung cancer. The CDR3 runs from the conserved cysteine through the conserved F or W. D genes are given only for firm matches. Rows give clone size only sometimes, using once, few, many, or a class for an expanded clone.

v_call	clone_size	j_call	d_call	cdr3_nt	cdr3_aa
TRBV29-1	.	TRBJ1-6	TRBD1	TGCAGCGTTGCGACAGGGTGGAACTCACCCATCCACTTT	CSVATGWNSPIHF
TRBV5-6	.	TRBJ1-1	TRBD1	TGTACCAACAGCTTGGGACAGCTTAACACTGAAGATTTCTTT	CTNSLGQLNTEDFF
TRBV29-1	.	TRBJ2-3	.	TGCAGCGTTGGGCGGGCGCGGGATACGCAGTATTTT	CSVGRARDTQYF
TRBV4-1	.	TRBJ1-5	.	TGTGCCAGCAGTCAGGGGATATCTCAGCCCCAGCATTTT	CASSQGISQPQHF
TRBV7-9	.	TRBJ2-5	.	TGTGCCAGCCGCTACTCTACAGGGTTCGAGACGAAGTACTTC	CASRYSTGFETKYF
TRBV5-5	.	TRBJ1-5	.	TGTGCCAGGAGCCGATTAGGGTACGTGCAGCCCCAGCATTTT	CARSRLGYVQPQHF
TRBV11-3	.	TRBJ2-1	TRBD2	TGTCCCAGCAGCTTAGGTGGGGTGGGACTAGCGGGGGGAGGTGAGCAGTTCTTC	CPSSLGGVGLAGGGEQFF
TRBV28	once	TRBJ2-2	TRBD2	TGTGCCAGCAGTTTAGTAGCGGGGAACATCGGGGAGCTGTTTTTC	CASSLVAGNIGELFF
TRBV14	.	TRBJ2-2	.	TGTGCCGGCAGCCAAGATCAACTAGCTCCCACCGGGGAGCTGTTTTTT	CAGSQDQLAPTGELFF
TRBV29-1	large	TRBJ2-1	TRBD2	TGCAGCGGAGCCCCGTTGCGGGGGTATTACAATGAGCAGTTCTTC	CSGAPLRGYYNEQFF
TRBV4-1	.	TRBJ1-4	.	TGCGCCAGCAGCCGCTCGAGAGACTGTTCTAATGAAAAACTGTTTTTT	CASSRSRDCSNEKLFF
TRBV4-1	.	TRBJ2-1	TRBD2	TGCGTCAGTAGCCATGGATCTACTAGCGGCCTATACGATGAGCAGTTCTTC	CVSSHGSTSGLYDEQFF
TRBV5-1	.	TRBJ2-1	TRBD2	TGCGCCAGCAGCTTTTTCGCGGGAGTCGCCTTGAGGGAGCAGTTCTTC	CASSFFAGVALREQFF
TRBV4-1	many	TRBJ2-3	TRBD1	TGCGCCAGCAGCCTAGGACAGGCGGGCACAGATACGCAGTATTTT	CASSLGQAGTDTQYF
TRBV11-1	.	TRBJ2-1	.	TGTGCCAGCAGCTCAGTATCGAGGATTAGGGGGAGTGGTAATGAGCAGTTCTTC	CASSSVSRIRGSGNEQFF
TRBV12-3/TRBV12-4	once	TRBJ2-1	.	TGTGCCAGCAGTTTAGGTTTCTACAATGAGCGGTTCTTC	CASSLGFYNERFF
TRBV11-2	.	TRBJ2-1	.	TGTGCCAGCCAGAAGCGGCGGGGCGATAGCGAGCAGTTCTTC	CASQKRRGDSEQFF
TRBV6-5	.	TRBJ1-2	.	TGTGCCAGCAGCGTTGGGATCTCTAGCTATGGCTACACCTTC	CASSVGISSYGYTF
TRBV11-3	.	TRBJ2-5	.	TGTCCCAGCAGTTTACTAGAGACCCAGTACTTC	CPSSLLETQYF
TRBV7-2	.	TRBJ2-3	.	TGTGCCAGCAGCGCAGGCGCCTACGCAGATACGCAGTATTTT	CASSAGAYADTQYF
TRBV11-2	.	TRBJ2-1	.	TGTGCCAACAGCTTAGACAGGCGACTCTCCTACAATGAGCAATTCTTC	CANSLDRRLSYNEQFF
TRBV7-8	.	TRBJ1-1	TRBD1	TGTGCCAGCAGCTACCTGGACAGGTTGACTGAAGCTTTCTTT	CASSYLDRLTEAFF
TRBV20-1	many	TRBJ2-3	TRBD2	TGCAGTGCTGGAGCGGGAGCTTTGTCAGATACGCAGTATTTT	CSAGAGALSDTQYF
TRBV5-5	.	TRBJ2-7	TRBD2	TGTACCAGCAGCCCCTTGACTAGCGGCTACGAGCAGTACTTC	CTSSPLTSGYEQYF
TRBV6-1	.	TRBJ1-5	.	TGTGCCAGTCGACAAGGTAGCAGTCAGCCCCAGCATTTT	CASRQGSSQPQHF
TRBV29-1	.	TRBJ1-2	.	TGCAGTGTCACACAGGGCGACTATGGCTACACCTTC	CSVTQGDYGYTF
TRBV11-2	.	TRBJ1-3	.	TGTGCCAACAGCTTAGGGGGGGGCGTTGGAAACACCATGTATTTT	CANSLGGGVGNTMYF
TRBV4-1	once	TRBJ2-3	.	TGTGCCAGCTGCCAGGGGATGTCTCAGCCCCAGTATTTT	CASCQGMSQPQYF
TRBV29-1	few	TRBJ2-7	.	TGCAGCGTCTCGACCTCGGATGACCAGTACTTC	CSVSTSDDQYF
TRBV4-2	.	TRBJ2-7	.	TGTGTCAACAGTCAAGAAGGTAGGGAGCAGTACTTC	CVNSQEGREQYF
TRBV29-1	.	TRBJ2-1	TRBD2	TGCAGCGCTTCCGGGAGGGCTTACGATGAGCAGTTCTTC	CSASGRAYDEQFF
TRBV6-6	.	TRBJ2-7	.	TGCGCCAGCTGTTACACCAGAACCGTCTACGAGCAGTACTTC	CASCYTRTVYEQYF
TRBV5-1	many	TRBJ1-2	.	TGCGCCAGCAGCTTGGCGGGGGGCTATGGCTACACCTTC	CASSLAGGYGYTF
TRBV6-6	.	TRBJ2-1	TRBD2	TGTGCCAGCAATATAGCGGGGAGGGGTGAGCAGTTCTTC	CASNIAGRGEQFF
TRBV12-3/TRBV12-4	.	TRBJ2-1	.	TGTGCCAGCAGGAAAAACTGCAATGAGCAGTTCTTC	CASRKNCNEQFF
TRBV11-3	few	TRBJ2-3	.	TGTGCTTGCAGCTTAGTCTTCGATACGCAGTATTTT	CACSLVFDTQYF
TRBV4-2	.	TRBJ2-7	.	TGTGCCGGCAGCCAATGTTTCAGCCCCTACGAGCAGTACTTC	CAGSQCFSPYEQYF
TRBV20-1	.	TRBJ2-7	.	TGCAGCGCTCCAGAGGCCTACGAGCAGTACTTC	CSAPEAYEQYF
TRBV4-2	.	TRBJ2-1	.	TGTGCCAGTAGCCAAGTATCAGGGAACAATGGGCAGTTCTTC	CASSQVSGNNGQFF
TRBV11-1	.	TRBJ2-5	.	TGTGCCAGCAGCTTAAGACGGTACCATGATGCCCAGTACTTC	CASSLRRYHDAQYF
TRBV13	once	TRBJ2-3	TRBD2	TGTGCTGGCAGCCCTAGCGGGCTGAGCATAGATACGCAGTATTTT	CAGSPSGLSIDTQYF
TRBV6-2/TRBV6-3	.	TRBJ1-5	.	TGTGCCACAGCTGCGGGACAAGGTAATCAGGCCCAGCATTTT	CATAAGQGNQAQHF
TRBV5-5	.	TRBJ2-3	TRBD2	TGTGCCAGCAGCTTTGACAGCGGGACTGGTGAAGATACGCGGTATTTT	CASSFDSGTGEDTRYF
TRBV6-5	.	TRBJ2-1	.	TGTGCCAGCTGTTACTCTGGGGGAGTGAGTAATGAGCAATTCTTC	CASCYSGGVSNEQFF
TRBV11-2	.	TRBJ2-1	TRBD2	TGTACCAGCAGCTTAGGAGTAGCGGGAGGCTACTACTACAATGACGAGTTCTTC	CTSSLGVAGGYYYNDEFF
TRBV11-3	.	TRBJ2-2	.	TGTGCCAGCAGCTACGGTAGCGGAGGGCCTGGGGAGCTGTTTTTT	CASSYGSGGPGELFF
TRBV7-9	many	TRBJ1-3	.	TGTGCCAGCAGCTCCCTTGGGGCAGCACTCACCCGAAACACCATATATTTT	CASSSLGAALTRNTIYF
TRBV11-2	.	TRBJ1-2	.	TGTGCCAGCGACGACAGGTATAACTATGGTTACACCTTC	CASDDRYNYGYTF
TRBV12-3/TRBV12-4	.	TRBJ2-1	TRBD1	TGTGTCAGCAGTTACGGGACAGAGCACAATGACCAGTTCTTC	CVSSYGTEHNDQFF
TRBV6-5	.	TRBJ2-2	.	TGTGCCAGCAGGGTAATCGGGGAGCTCTTTTTT	CASRVIGELFF
TRBV11-3	once	TRBJ2-1	TRBD2	TGTGCCAGCCGCTTAGGCGGGGGGACTTACAATGAGCAGTTCTTC	CASRLGGGTYNEQFF
TRBV20-1	.	TRBJ1-1	TRBD1	TGCAGTGCTGGGGGACAGAACACTGAAGTTTCCTTT	CSAGGQNTEVSF
TRBV10-3	many	TRBJ2-2	.	TGTGCCATCACCCCGGGAGCCAACACCGGGGAGCTGTTTTTT	CAITPGANTGELFF
TRBV4-2	.	TRBJ2-7	.	TGTGCCAGCAGTCAAGACACGGAGGTCTACGAGCAGTACTTC	CASSQDTEVYEQYF
TRBV13	.	TRBJ2-1	TRBD1	TGTGTCATCAGCTCTGGTCGAGGGGGCGATGGTGAGCAGTTCTTC	CVISSGRGGDGEQFF
TRBV29-1	.	TRBJ2-3	.	TGCAGTGTTGAGTCAGCTTGCACAGATACGCAGTATTTT	CSVESACTDTQYF
TRBV4-2	once	TRBJ1-5	TRBD1	TGTGCCAGCAGCCTAGCCGGGACAGTGGATAATCAGCCCCAGCATTTT	CASSLAGTVDNQPQHF
TRBV10-2	.	TRBJ2-3	.	TGCGCCACCTACGGGCCCCCAAATATACAGTATTTT	CATYGPPNIQYF